This section outlines one T cell receptor (beta chain) sequence together with its context. This clonotype has more than one count but fewer than ten. The target of this receptor is not known. No base-level quality is on record; no much larger clone is a single base apart. TCR beta CDR3 regions were amplified from RNA transcripts. For the first round of RT-PCR on the TCR CDR3, the HTBI primer set was used together with the Qiagen OneStep RT-PCR kit. A second multiplex PCR round built the libraries, followed by size selection and purification. Paired-end sequencing of the libraries was performed with 100 bp reads on an Illumina HiSeq2000. The source study handled its data this way. SOAPnuke was used to process the raw data, removing reads that contained adapters or uncalled bases, had a mean Phred below 15, or lacked an exact match to the constant primer or identifier. High-quality paired reads were merged with COPE v1.2.5, and unique nucleotide sequences were defined as clonotypes. Clonotypes were aligned to IMGT TRBV, TRBD and TRBJ reference segments using MiTCR v1.1. The analysis was restricted to V-J combinations with a frequency above 0.0001, which together covered over 99% of the repertoires. A TCS score was defined as the ratio of F50 (clonal expansion) to E x V (chaos), with BLOSUM62-based TCRdist applied between CDR3 peptides within each V-J. Welch's t-statistics and random forest reduced approximately 520 V-J features to about 12, which were used in a naive Bayes classifier (R e1071). TCRdb redid the processing of the public reads, applying fastp at Q25 and MiXCR, and retained in-frame beta chains. Rows merge per CDR3 protein into single entries with the most common DNA and genes. These V and J calls rely on TCRdb rather than the paper's analysis. The sample records about 460,000 distinct CDR3 sequences, about 20% of which are singletons. The top ten clones comprise about 49% of the sample.

This record belongs to a study of T cells in Graves' hyperthyroidism and ophthalmopathy (dated by TCRdb to between 2018 and 2020). Background for the entire study: Peripheral blood samples were taken at initial diagnosis, before any treatment was given. To identify TCR V-J signatures that set the groups apart, the researchers used a discovery cohort of about a hundred patients, made up of 43 with Graves' ophthalmopathy and 57 with stable Graves' hyperthyroidism. An independent validation cohort of around 19 hyperthyroidism patients and 17 patients who later progressed to ophthalmopathy tested prospective prediction of ophthalmopathy. For training and testing, the approximately 97 patients in the discovery cohort were randomly divided in a 7:3 ratio. The study also compared thyroid tissue and blood T-cell repertoires from more than 5 Graves' hyperthyroidism patients. Following sampling, methimazole starting at 30 mg daily was given to hyperthyroidism patients, and high-dose intravenous methylprednisolone was given to ophthalmopathy patients. According to the paper, TCR Vbeta CDR3 sequencing was carried out on some 130 peripheral blood samples, which came from 40 to 45 ophthalmopathy, roughly 75 hyperthyroidism and approximately 17 progressor patients. Summary of the overall study and its limitations: Ophthalmopathy was separated from stable hyperthyroidism by a 13 V-J signature model, with just over 85% sensitivity and 81% to 83% specificity obtained in cross-validation and 80%/75% obtained in testing. In validation, progression to ophthalmopathy was predicted by the model with 55% to 71% sensitivity and roughly 76% specificity, a median of approximately 6.5 months before onset. Sample size was not statistically predetermined, and investigators were not blinded to group allocation. Most expanded thyroid clonotypes (frequency above 0.001) were also detected in blood, suggesting blood repertoires may reflect thyroid immune responses.

Ophthalmopathy patients had moderately to severely active disease, Clinical Activity Score of at least 3, NOSPECS grade of at least 4, and duration under 3 months. Exclusion was applied to patients with uncontrolled infections, other autoimmune diseases, pregnancy or lactation. Diagnoses relied on clinical symptoms, serum thyroxine and TRAb, thyroid ultrasound and orbital computed tomography. PBMCs were isolated from approximately 10 ml of fresh peripheral blood by Ficoll-Paque density gradient centrifugation. Trizol reagent was used to extract total RNA, and RNA quality was then checked on an Agilent 2100 Bioanalyzer. Sample: blood. The TCR originated in a woman between 65 and 79 years old with Graves' ophthalmopathy.

The bases read TGTGCCAGCAGTCGACATCAAAGCAATCAGCCCCAGCATTTT. Translated, this is CASSRHQSNQPQHF. The V gene is TRBV12-3 or TRBV12-4 and the J gene is TRBJ1-5; the D gene remains uncertain. The junction carries 9 bases between V and J, which are trimmed by 5 bases and 1 base respectively. The CDR3 spans 14 residues, from the cysteine through the phenylalanine. Only CDR3 DNA remains: 42 bases, in frame from the first base.